Listed here are 15 T cell receptor beta chains from one sample, sequenced in a study of response to subunit inactivated influenza vaccine. TCRdb fed the RT-PCR reads into MiXCR, producing one record per CDR3 protein. The repertoire holds 170,000 or so distinct CDR3 sequences, approximately 12% seen once, with 35% to 40% in the top ten. Material: CD8+ T cells sorted from PBMCs, obtained roughly 24 months after vaccination. All receptors come from a man aged 50-75 years who received an inactivated influenza vaccine.

The CDR3: CASSLAGGNSYEQYF. In nucleotides, the CDR3 is TGTGCCAGCAGCTTGGCGGGAGGTAACTCCTACGAGCAGTACTTC. The V call is TRBV7-9, the J call TRBJ2-7; 8 nucleotides match TRBD2. The CDR3 extends over 15 amino acids. Germline V gene sequence: CDR1 SEHNR, CDR2 FQNEAQ (reference sequence). The junction had 4 bases not matched to a gene; V was cut back by 3 bases and J by 0 bases.

This chain uses TRBV13 with TRBJ2-5; tentatively, D is TRBD1 (5 bases). The CDR3 is 13 residues long. V gave up 5 bases and J gave up 2 bases, with 9 bases separating them. The germline CDR1 and CDR2 sequences are PRHDT and FYEKMQ (reference sequence). In nucleotides, the CDR3 is TGTGCCAGCAGCATCCGACAGCAAGAGACCCAGTACTTC. Amino acid sequence: CASSIRQQETQYF.

The rearrangement uses TRBV5-6 and TRBJ2-7; D is tentatively TRBD1 or TRBD2 (5 bases each). The V and J ends lost 8 bases and 5 bases respectively, with 17 bases between them. From germline, CDR1 is SGHDT and CDR2 YYEEEE. This CDR3 is 13 amino acids long. Here the CDR3 DNA reads TGTGCCAGGGGCCCCGGGACCCAGAACGAGCAGTACTTC. Amino acid sequence: CARGPGTQNEQYF.

The chain is built from TRBV5-1 and TRBJ1-2; no reliable D call. The CDR3 sequence is 15 residues long. The ends were cut back, 2 bases at V and 4 bases at J, with 15 bases in the middle. CDR1 is SGHRS, CDR2 YFSETQ, per germline. The CDR3, as DNA: TGCGCCAGCAGCTTCCTGACGGGTACCAGCTATGGCTACACCTTC. It translates to CASSFLTGTSYGYTF.

The genes are TRBV5-1 and TRBJ2-7, with 7 positions matching TRBD1. Germline values: CDR1 SGHRS, CDR2 YFSETQ. V shed 3 bases and J 6 bases; nucleotides not matched to a gene: 3. There are 12 residues in the CDR3. The CDR3 reads CASSYGTVEQYF. CDR3 DNA sequence: TGCGCCAGCAGCTACGGGACAGTCGAGCAGTACTTC.

The sample holds a few counts of this clonotype. The CDR3 is CASSLEWASGEYEQYF. The CDR3 coding sequence is TGTGCCAGCAGCTTAGAATGGGCTAGCGGGGAGTACGAGCAGTACTTC. The V call is TRBV7-6, the J call TRBJ2-7; TRBD2 aligns across 9 bases. Germline V lookup: CDR1 SGHVS, CDR2 FNYEAQ. V was pared by 1 base and J by 4 bases, with 8 bases of the junction left unmatched. CDR3 size: 16 residues. The whole variable domain, filled in from reference TRBV7-6 and TRBJ2-7, reads GAGVSQSPRYKVTKRGQDVALRCDPISGHVSLYWYRQALGQGPEFLTYFNYEAQQDKSGLPNDRFSAERPEGSISTLTIQRTEQRDSAMYRCASSLEWASGEYEQYFGPGTRLTVT.

The chain couples TRBV28 to TRBJ2-7; D is perhaps TRBD1 (6 bases). Germline CDR1 MDHEN, CDR2 SYDVKM. Between the trimmed V and J ends, which lost 2 bases and 2 bases, there was a span of 13 bases. The CDR3 length is 15 residues. In nucleotides, the CDR3 is TGTGCCAGCAGTTTACTGGCGGACAGCACCTACGAGCAGTACTTC. This sequence encodes CASSLLADSTYEQYF.

The CDR3 loop reads CASSLKGGETQYF. In DNA form, the CDR3 reads TGTGCCAGCAGTTTAAAGGGGGGAGAGACCCAGTACTTC. This chain joins TRBV12-3 or TRBV12-4 and TRBJ2-5; D tentatively reads TRBD1 or TRBD2 (6 bases each). Trimming pared 2 bases from V and 4 bases from J, leaving 8 bases between. CDR3 length: 13 amino acids.

This clonotype appeared a few times. V usage is TRBV6-2 or TRBV6-3 and J usage is TRBJ2-2; D not certain. This CDR3 spans 13 amino acids. The V gene lost 6 bases and the J gene lost 4 bases, with 9 bases spanning the gap. Germline CDR1 reads MNHEY; CDR2 reads SVGEGT. The CDR3 nucleotides read TGTGCCAGCAGCATCAGTGGCACCGGGGAGCTGTTTTTT. Amino acid sequence: CASSISGTGELFF.

The sample holds a few counts of this clonotype. The chain recombines TRBV7-9 with TRBJ1-2; the D is unclear. This CDR3 contains 15 residues. V was clipped by 6 bases and J by 1 base, with 15 bases between them. The V gene's germline CDR1 is SEHNR and CDR2 FQNEAQ (reference sequence). DNA of the CDR3: TGTGCCAGCAGACCTCCCGTACAAGATAACTATGGCTACACCTTC. Translating it yields CASRPPVQDNYGYTF. Together with reference TRBV7-9 and TRBJ1-2, the CDR3 gives the full variable domain: DTGVSQNPRHKITKRGQNVTFRCDPISEHNRLYWYRQTLGQGPEFLTYFQNEAQLEKSRLLSDRFSAERPKGSFSTLEIQRTEQGDSAMYLCASRPPVQDNYGYTFGSGTRLTVV.

The rearrangement joins TRBV9 to TRBJ2-1; tentatively, D is TRBD2 (6 bases). Germline assignment: CDR1 SGDLS and CDR2 YYNGEE. The CDR3 sequence is 16 residues long. V was clipped by 5 bases and J by 4 bases, with 19 bases between them. The CDR3 here is CASSDSRDSGYNEQFF. The CDR3 DNA sequence: TGTGCCAGCAGTGACTCCCGGGACTCGGGTTACAATGAGCAGTTCTTC.

This clonotype was counted many times. V gene TRBV4-3 combines with J gene TRBJ2-1; TRBD1 agrees at 11 bases. The CDR3 totals 16 residues. Germline V gene data show CDR1 as LGHNA and CDR2 as YSLEER. The J segment lost 7 bases and the V segment lost 0 bases, leaving 5 bases of the junction unmatched. This CDR3 is CASSQDRGTGGNEQFF. For the CDR3, the DNA is TGCGCCAGCAGCCAAGATAGGGGGACAGGGGGTAATGAGCAGTTCTTC.

This clonotype came up many times. This chain links TRBV11-2 with TRBJ2-1; no reliable D call. CDR1 SGHAT and CDR2 FQNNGV come from the germline V gene. CDR3 length equals 14 residues. V shed 0 bases and J shed 9 bases, with 12 bases lying between them. As DNA, the CDR3 is TGTGCCAGCAGCTTAGATTTAGGCAGCATTGAGCAGTTCTTC. Translation gives CASSLDLGSIEQFF.

This clonotype was seen a few times. This sequence joins TRBV28 and TRBJ1-1, with 7 bases fitting TRBD1. Germline-derived CDR1 and CDR2 are MDHEN and SYDVKM. The ends lost 5 bases at V and 4 bases at J; junction bases unmatched: 4. The CDR3 is 13 amino acids. This CDR3 is CASSPPGGTEAFF. The CDR3 DNA is TGTGCCAGCAGTCCACCAGGGGGCACTGAAGCTTTCTTT.

The V and J genes are TRBV24-1 and TRBJ2-3; no definite D call. V was pared by 9 bases and J by 4 bases, with 4 bases between. Germline CDR1 reads KGHDR; CDR2 reads SFDVKD. This CDR3 spans 10 amino acids. CDR3 coding DNA: TGTGCCACCGGCGCAGATACGCAGTATTTT. It translates to CATGADTQYF.